The TCR beta chain described here comes from a study of T cell clones after liver transplantation. Broader study findings: Graft donor-reactive T cells may have migrated into the graft rather than being deleted.

Only in-frame clones appear in the TCRdb table, and some are missing; sequencing was by immunoSEQ multiplex PCR. The sample holds 45,000 to 60,000 clones, around 70% seen once. Note on this clone: Its antigen is not identified.

From germline, CDR1 is SGHTA and CDR2 FQGNSA. V dropped 4 bases and J dropped 8 bases, with 14 bases sitting between them. This CDR3 contains 13 residues. This receptor was obtained from a human patient who received a liver transplant. The graft donor may have contributed some T cells. Sequenced material: CD4+ T cells from blood, taken at the approximately 16-month timepoint. This rearrangement joins TRBV7-2 to TRBJ1-2, with D unresolved. The CDR3 region is CASSSTTIGGYTF. In DNA form, the CDR3 reads TGTGCCAGCAGCTCGACAACAATCGGGGGCTACACCTTC.